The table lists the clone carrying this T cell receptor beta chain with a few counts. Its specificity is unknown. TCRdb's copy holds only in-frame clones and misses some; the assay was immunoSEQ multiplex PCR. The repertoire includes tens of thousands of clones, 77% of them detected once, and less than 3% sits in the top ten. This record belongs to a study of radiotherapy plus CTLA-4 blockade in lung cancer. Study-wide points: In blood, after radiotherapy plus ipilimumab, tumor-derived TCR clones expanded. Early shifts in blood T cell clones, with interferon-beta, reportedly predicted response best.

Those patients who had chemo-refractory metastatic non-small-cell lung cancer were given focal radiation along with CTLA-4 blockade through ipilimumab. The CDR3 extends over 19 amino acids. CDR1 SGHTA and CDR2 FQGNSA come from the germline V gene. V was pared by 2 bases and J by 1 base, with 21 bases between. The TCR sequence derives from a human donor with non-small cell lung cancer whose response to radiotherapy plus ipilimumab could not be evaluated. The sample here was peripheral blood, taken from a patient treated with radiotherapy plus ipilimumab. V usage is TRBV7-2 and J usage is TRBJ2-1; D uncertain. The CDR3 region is CASSLIARATQKSYNEQFF. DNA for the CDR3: TGTGCCAGCAGCTTAATCGCTAGAGCCACCCAGAAGTCCTACAATGAGCAGTTCTTC.